A single sample is the source of the 25 T cell receptor beta chains below, sequenced in a study of T cell responses to AZD1222 COVID-19 vaccine. Assay: immunoSEQ multiplex PCR; the TCRdb copy retains only in-frame clones and omits some. The sample has more than 80,000 clones; roughly 90% are singletons. Sequencing used peripheral blood, obtained 28 days after the second AZD1222 dose. The receptors derive from an adult who received the AZD1222 COVID-19 vaccine.

This clone was recorded only once. The chain couples TRBV19 to TRBJ2-2, with D maybe TRBD2 (6 bases). This CDR3 has 15 residues. Between the trimmed V and J ends, which lost 7 bases and 5 bases, there was a span of 17 bases. The germline V gene has CDR1 LNHDA and CDR2 SQIVND (reference sequence). In nucleotides, the CDR3 is TGTGCCAGTATGGGTCGGGAGCGCGGAACCGGGGAGCTGTTTTTT. This gives the protein CASMGRERGTGELFF.

V usage is TRBV29-1 and J usage is TRBJ1-4; D call uncertain. The V end was cut by 6 bases, the J end by 0 bases, with 14 bases between. This CDR3 spans 15 amino acids. The germline V gene has CDR1 SQVTM and CDR2 ANQGSEA. CDR3 DNA sequence: TGCAGCGTGCGACCGAGTGGGGCAACTAATGAAAAACTGTTTTTT. Its protein is CSVRPSGATNEKLFF.

The chain combines TRBV19 with TRBJ1-5; D not certain. Germline loops: CDR1 LNHDA, CDR2 SQIVND (reference sequence). Trimming cost V 5 bases and J 2 bases, with 13 bases left between them. The length of the CDR3 is 15 residues. As DNA, the CDR3 is TGTGCCAGTAGTGGGCAGACAAAGGGCAATCAGCCCCAGCATTTT. It translates to CASSGQTKGNQPQHF. The full variable domain, its missing parts supplied by reference TRBV19 and TRBJ1-5, is DGGITQSPKYLFRKEGQNVTLSCEQNLNHDAMYWYRQDPGQGLRLIYYSQIVNDFQKGDIAEGYSVSREKKESFPLTVTSAQKNPTAFYLCASSGQTKGNQPQHFGDGTRLSIL.

This chain uses TRBV7-2 with TRBJ2-1; 8 positions match TRBD1. CDR3 length: 15 amino acids. J lost 5 bases, V lost 0 bases, and 3 bases had no gene match. Germline V gene data show CDR1 as SGHTA and CDR2 as FQGNSA. CDR3 sequence (DNA): TGTGCCAGCAGCTTAGCTCAGGGGGCGCACAATGAGCAGTTCTTC. This sequence encodes CASSLAQGAHNEQFF.

This CDR3 is CASSLDRGSTSGNTIYF. The DNA for the CDR3 is TGTGCCAGCAGCTTAGATCGGGGCAGCACTTCAGGAAACACCATATATTTT. The V and J genes are TRBV11-2 and TRBJ1-3; D perhaps matches TRBD1 (5 bases). Germline assignment: CDR1 SGHAT and CDR2 FQNNGV. Trimming removed 0 bases at V and 4 bases at J, with 16 bases between. This CDR3 has 17 residues.

The chain couples TRBV19 to TRBJ2-7; D gene unclear. From germline, CDR1 is LNHDA and CDR2 SQIVND (reference sequence). The CDR3 runs 13 residues. Trimming took 5 bases from V and 0 from J, leaving 8 bases between them. The CDR3 nucleotides are TGTGCCAGTAGTGTCGGTTACTCCTACGAGCAGTACTTC. Translating it yields CASSVGYSYEQYF.

The rearrangement links TRBV30 to TRBJ2-1; 8 nucleotides align to TRBD2. There are 15 residues in the CDR3. Germline trimming cut 4 bases from V and 12 bases from J; bases unmatched to any gene: 17. Germline values: CDR1 GTSNPN, CDR2 SVGIG (reference sequence). CDR3 coding DNA: TGTGCCTGGACCTCCCGGACTAGCTTCCCCTTTGGGCAGTTCTTC. This encodes CAWTSRTSFPFGQFF.

The chain employs TRBV6-2 or TRBV6-3 and TRBJ2-1, with 10 bases aligning to TRBD2. V was clipped by 4 bases and J by 12 bases; unmatched bases: 9. The germline CDR1 and CDR2 sequences are MNHEY and SVGEGT. The CDR3 spans 14 residues. The CDR3 sequence is CASSFPPPSGGQFF. The CDR3 DNA follows: TGTGCCAGCAGTTTCCCGCCCCCTAGCGGGGGGCAGTTCTTC.

V usage is TRBV6-5 and J usage is TRBJ1-4; D call uncertain. This CDR3 comprises 14 residues. The ends were cut back, 10 bases at V and 0 bases at J, with 12 bases in the middle. Germline lookup yields CDR1 MNHEY and CDR2 SVGAGI. The CDR3 protein is CATSDTATNEKLFF. The CDR3 DNA follows: TGTGCCACCTCAGACACTGCAACTAATGAAAAACTGTTTTTT.

This clone turned up a few times. This chain uses TRBV9 with TRBJ2-7; D possibly corresponds to TRBD1 (6 bases). The CDR3 has 13 residues. V was pared by 3 bases and J by 3 bases, with 10 bases between. CDR1 is SGDLS and CDR2 is YYNGEE in the germline V gene. The chain's CDR3 is CASSAGQNYEQYF. The CDR3 coding sequence is TGTGCCAGCAGCGCGGGACAAAACTACGAGCAGTACTTC.

This clone showed up just once. The chain is built from TRBV19 and TRBJ2-5, with TRBD2 matching 7 bases. Germline assignment: CDR1 LNHDA and CDR2 SQIVND (reference sequence). The trim removed 3 bases at V and 5 bases at J, leaving 6 bases unmatched. The CDR3 extends over 14 amino acids. CDR3 sequence (DNA): TGTGCCAGTAGTATCGGCGGGAGCGTCGAGACCCAGTACTTC. Translated, it gives CASSIGGSVETQYF.

The sample holds one count of this clone. V and J are TRBV10-3 and TRBJ2-1, with D possibly being TRBD1 or TRBD2 (5 bases each). Looked up from germline, CDR1 is ENHRY and CDR2 is SYGVKD. The V and J ends lost 2 bases and 1 base respectively, with 9 bases between them. CDR3 length: 15 amino acids. The CDR3 DNA follows: TGTGCCATCAGTGAGGGGACGGATTCCTACAATGAGCAGTTCTTC. Translation: CAISEGTDSYNEQFF.

The rearrangement joins TRBV3-1 (or the pseudogene TRBV3-2) to TRBJ1-2, with TRBD1 as a possible D gene (5 bases). Trimming removed 1 base at V and 5 bases at J, with 14 bases between. The CDR3 is made up of 15 amino acids. Germline CDR1 is LGHDT and CDR2 is YNNKEL (reference sequence). This CDR3 is CASSQGFSGGYGYTF. In nucleotides, the CDR3 is TGTGCCAGCAGCCAAGGCTTCAGCGGGGGGTATGGCTACACCTTC.

The table lists this clone with a count of one. The rearrangement joins TRBV15 to TRBJ1-4, with 8 bases aligning to TRBD1. Trimming took 5 bases from V and 5 from J; bases not matched to a gene: 1. There are 13 residues in the CDR3. Germline V gene lookup returns CDR1 LNHNV and CDR2 YYDKDF (reference sequence). CDR3 sequence: CATSWTGNEKLFF. The CDR3 region has the DNA TGTGCCACCAGCTGGACAGGGAATGAAAAACTGTTTTTT.

V is TRBV7-9 and J is TRBJ1-2; 7 bases match TRBD1. From germline, CDR1 is SEHNR and CDR2 FQNEAQ (reference sequence). The CDR3 totals 13 residues. V was pared by 5 bases and J by 8 bases, with 8 bases of the junction left unmatched. In DNA, the CDR3 is TGTGCCAGCAGCCCATCGACAGGGCCCGGCTACACCTTC. Its protein is CASSPSTGPGYTF.

The chain recombines TRBV3-1 (or the pseudogene TRBV3-2) with TRBJ1-1; 8 positions agree with TRBD1. Germline loops: CDR1 LGHDT, CDR2 YNNKEL (reference sequence). The ends lost 0 bases at V and 5 bases at J; junction bases unmatched: 17. This CDR3 is built from 19 residues. The CDR3 region is CASSQDIGRGRSVWTEAFF. For the CDR3, the DNA is TGTGCCAGCAGCCAAGATATTGGCAGGGGGCGCTCAGTATGGACTGAAGCTTTCTTT.

The chain links TRBV18 to TRBJ2-5; D might be TRBD1 or TRBD2, each matching 5 bases. Germline-derived CDR1 and CDR2 are KGHSH and LQKENI. Trimming pared 3 bases from V and 5 bases from J, leaving 7 bases between. CDR3 length: 12 residues. CDR3 loop: CASSPREETQYF. CDR3 nucleotide sequence: TGTGCCAGCTCACCCAGGGAGGAGACCCAGTACTTC.

The J gene is TRBJ1-5, the V gene TRBV24-1; D is ambiguous. Per germline, CDR1 KGHDR and CDR2 SFDVKD. The germline V and J ends were trimmed by 6 bases and 9 bases, with 14 bases remaining between them. This CDR3 has 13 residues. The CDR3 sequence: CATSNEARGPQHF. The CDR3 DNA sequence: TGTGCCACCAGTAATGAGGCCCGCGGGCCCCAGCATTTT.

V and J are TRBV5-1 and TRBJ2-1, with 7 bases identical to TRBD2. Germline V gene data show CDR1 as SGHRS and CDR2 as YFSETQ. The trim removed 6 bases at V and 4 bases at J, leaving 13 bases unmatched. The CDR3 consists of 16 residues. The CDR3 coding sequence is TGCGCCAGCATTGAAAATGCGGGGGAAAATTACAATGAGCAGTTCTTC. Translating it yields CASIENAGENYNEQFF.

The chain has TRBV6-5 and TRBJ1-2, with TRBD1 identical over 11 bases. Per the germline V gene, CDR1 is MNHEY and CDR2 is SVGAGI. The CDR3 is made up of 13 amino acids. The CDR3 DNA sequence: TGTGTCACGGGACAGGGGGTAGACTATGGCTACACCTTC. This encodes CVTGQGVDYGYTF.

The chain joins TRBV2 to TRBJ2-2, with 7 bases that match TRBD1. The junction had 10 bases not matched to a gene; V was cut back by 7 bases and J by 2 bases. Germline loops: CDR1 SNHLY, CDR2 FYNNEI. The CDR3 length is 16 residues. CDR3 residues: CASTPLTGSNTGELFF. CDR3 in DNA: TGTGCCAGCACCCCCTTGACAGGGTCCAACACCGGGGAGCTGTTTTTT.

The rearrangement links TRBV5-1 to TRBJ1-5; D may be TRBD1 (5 bases). The length of the CDR3 is 13 residues. From germline, CDR1 is SGHRS and CDR2 YFSETQ. V was pared by 5 bases and J by 3 bases, with 9 bases between. The chain's CDR3 is CASRGTDNQPQHF. The DNA of the CDR3 is TGCGCCAGCAGAGGGACGGACAATCAGCCCCAGCATTTT.

The gene calls are TRBV10-2 and TRBJ1-2; a possible D gene is TRBD1 (6 bases). V was trimmed by 4 bases and J by 4 bases, leaving 19 bases between them. This CDR3 comprises 16 residues. Germline assignment: CDR1 WSHSY and CDR2 SAAADI. CDR3 loop: CASSVLRGAQGYGYTF. DNA for the CDR3: TGCGCCAGCAGTGTACTGCGGGGGGCGCAAGGCTATGGCTACACCTTC.

This rearrangement joins TRBV6-6 to TRBJ1-1; D is unresolved. Trimming cost V 0 bases and J 7 bases, with 18 bases left between them. The CDR3 consists of 16 residues. Germline CDR1 reads MNHNY; CDR2 reads SVGAGI (reference sequence). CDR3 residues: CASSYSKRGGRLEAFF. CDR3 DNA sequence: TGTGCCAGCAGTTACTCGAAACGGGGTGGGAGGCTTGAAGCTTTCTTT.

The chain combines TRBV4-3 with TRBJ2-1, with TRBD2 identical over 10 bases. The CDR3 covers 18 residues. V dropped 4 bases and J dropped 0; count of bases not matched to a gene: 9. Germline V gives CDR1 LGHNA, CDR2 YSLEER. CDR3 bases: TGCGCCAGCAGCCGAAGTAGCGGGGGGCTGAGCTCCTACAATGAGCAGTTCTTC. Translation gives CASSRSSGGLSSYNEQFF.